The 16 T cell receptor beta chains below all came from one sample that was sequenced in a study of Ad26.COV2.S vaccination and SARS-CoV-2 variants. Data came from immunoSEQ multiplex PCR; TCRdb stores just in-frame clones and leaves some out. The sample consists of about 680,000 clones, 80% to 90% of them appearing once. Sample treatment: over 15 received Ad26.COV2.S at low or high dose, single or two shots; about 5 received placebo; per-sample allocation not given. On day 63 after the first injection, vaccine and placebo recipients gave samples. Sample: peripheral blood, taken in a trial of Ad26.COV2.S vaccine versus placebo. The receptors shown here come from a person aged 18-60 years who received the Ad26.COV2.S COVID-19 vaccine or a placebo.

Turning to this clone: The same CDR3 is also encoded by other DNA sequences in this sample. J is TRBJ2-5 and V is TRBV14; D uncertain. CDR3 length equals 11 residues. Germline V gives CDR1 SGHDN, CDR2 FVKESK. V was clipped by 4 bases and J by 5 bases, with 5 bases between them. CDR3 in amino acids: CASSLGETQYF. The CDR3, as DNA: TGTGCCAGCAGCCTTGGGGAGACCCAGTACTTC.

The CDR3 DNA is TGTGCCAGCACTTCCGGGGGAGGGACGCAAGAGACCCAGTACTTC. Its translation: CASTSGGGTQETQYF. This rearrangement joins TRBV5-4 to TRBJ2-5; 7 bases agree with TRBD2. The V gene end was trimmed by 6 bases and the J gene end by 2 bases; junction bases not matched to a gene: 10. The CDR3 loop spans 15 amino acids. Germline assignment: CDR1 SGHNT and CDR2 YYREEE (reference sequence). Full variable domain (rest looked up from reference TRBV5-4 and TRBJ2-5): ETGVTQSPTHLIKTRGQQVTLRCSSQSGHNTVSWYQQALGQGPQFIFQYYREEENGRGNFPPRFSGLQFPNYSSELNVNALELDDSALYLCASTSGGGTQETQYFGPGTRLLVL.

The chain combines TRBV9 with TRBJ2-1; 7 bases line up with TRBD1. Germline V gives CDR1 SGDLS, CDR2 YYNGEE. V shed 0 bases and J 10 bases; nucleotides not matched to a gene: 10. This CDR3 region has 15 residues. The chain's CDR3 is CASSVGAGGQYEQFF. The CDR3 region has the DNA TGTGCCAGCAGCGTAGGGGCAGGGGGACAATACGAGCAGTTCTTC.

The chain links TRBV6-6 to TRBJ2-1, with D hard to call. CDR3 length: 14 residues. Germline V gene data show CDR1 as MNHNY and CDR2 as SVGAGI (reference sequence). Deletions cut 6 bases from V and 4 bases from J, with 13 bases between. CDR3 in amino acids: CASSNYRPYNEQFF. CDR3 in DNA: TGTGCCAGCAGCAACTACCGGCCTTACAATGAGCAGTTCTTC.

CDR3 loop: CASSLRGDEQYF. The CDR3 DNA is TGTGCCAGCAGCTTGAGGGGTGACGAGCAGTACTTC. The gene calls are TRBV5-5 and TRBJ2-7, with a tentative D call TRBD1 (5 bases). Trimming shortened V by 1 base and J by 5 bases, and 7 bases separated the two germline ends. There are 12 residues in the CDR3. Per the germline V gene, CDR1 is SGHKS and CDR2 is YYEKEE (reference sequence).

The genes are TRBV18 and TRBJ1-1, with D perhaps TRBD1 (5 bases). Trimming cost V 2 bases and J 4 bases, with 14 bases left between them. This CDR3 has 15 amino acids. Germline V gene lookup returns CDR1 KGHSH and CDR2 LQKENI. CDR3 amino acids: CASSPITVRGTEAFF. The DNA of the CDR3 is TGTGCCAGCTCACCAATCACAGTGAGGGGCACTGAAGCTTTCTTT. The entire variable domain, with the rest obtained from reference TRBV18 and TRBJ1-1, is as follows: NAGVMQNPRHLVRRRGQEARLRCSPMKGHSHVYWYRQLPEEGLKFMVYLQKENIIDESGMPKERFSAEFPKEGPSILRIQQVVRGDSAAYFCASSPITVRGTEAFFGQGTRLTVV.

The CDR3 spells CASSRIVGGNEKLFF. Written as DNA, the CDR3 is TGTGCCAGCAGCCGGATCGTAGGGGGTAATGAAAAACTGTTTTTT. V gene TRBV16 combines with J gene TRBJ1-4; a weak D match, TRBD1 (6 bases). From germline, CDR1 is KGHSY and CDR2 FQNENV. The V gene lost 4 bases and the J gene lost 4 bases, with 13 bases spanning the gap. The CDR3 runs to 15 residues.

V usage is TRBV13 and J usage is TRBJ2-7; D is possibly TRBD2 (5 bases). Germline loops: CDR1 PRHDT, CDR2 FYEKMQ (reference sequence). V lost 5 bases and J 3 bases, leaving 11 bases between the germline ends. There are 13 residues in the CDR3. The CDR3 region has the DNA TGTGCCAGCAGCCGCTCAGGAGGCTACGAGCAGTACTTC. It encodes CASSRSGGYEQYF. The variable domain in full, completed from reference TRBV13 and TRBJ2-7, reads AAGVIQSPRHLIKEKRETATLKCYPIPRHDTVYWYQQGPGQDPQFLISFYEKMQSDKGSIPDRFSAQQFSDYHSELNMSSLELGDSALYFCASSRSGGYEQYFGPGTRLTVT.

The J gene is TRBJ1-2, the V gene TRBV5-8, with 11 nucleotides matching TRBD1. The CDR3 covers 14 residues. Unmatched junction bases numbered 3, after V lost 3 bases and J lost 5 bases. Germline CDR1 is SGHTS and CDR2 is YDEGEE. The CDR3 nucleotides read TGTGCCAGCAGCTCAGGACAGGGGGCATATGGCTACACCTTC. It yields the protein CASSSGQGAYGYTF.

This rearrangement joins TRBV3-1 (or the pseudogene TRBV3-2) to TRBJ2-7; TRBD1 might be the D (5 bases). Germline V gene sequence: CDR1 LGHDT, CDR2 YNNKEL (reference sequence). The V and J ends lost 5 bases and 5 bases respectively, with 19 bases between them. CDR3 length: 15 amino acids. The CDR3 sequence: CASSLAGQGVNEQYF. CDR3 sequence (DNA): TGTGCCAGCAGCTTGGCTGGGCAAGGGGTAAACGAGCAGTACTTC.

The rearrangement joins TRBV19 to TRBJ2-2, with D perhaps matching TRBD1 or TRBD2 (6 bases each). The CDR3 is made up of 14 amino acids. Trimming stripped 5 bases from V and 4 bases from J, with 11 bases between. Germline V gene sequence: CDR1 LNHDA, CDR2 SQIVND (reference sequence). The CDR3 loop reads CASSPRGPTGELFF. The CDR3 region has the DNA TGTGCCAGTAGTCCCCGGGGGCCCACCGGGGAGCTGTTTTTT.

The chain joins TRBV3-1 (or the pseudogene TRBV3-2) to TRBJ2-7; D gene unclear. The V gene lost 4 bases and the J gene lost 4 bases, with 11 bases spanning the gap. The germline V gene has CDR1 LGHDT and CDR2 YNNKEL (reference sequence). The CDR3 covers 13 residues. The CDR3 bases are TGTGCCAGCAGCCCCAGGCCCCTATACGAGCAGTACTTC. It translates to CASSPRPLYEQYF.

The V call is TRBV3-1 (or the pseudogene TRBV3-2), the J call TRBJ1-1, with D perhaps matching TRBD1 (5 bases). The germline gives CDR1 LGHDT, CDR2 YNNKEL (reference sequence). This CDR3 region has 15 residues. V dropped 4 bases and J dropped 3 bases, with 15 bases sitting between them. CDR3 DNA: TGTGCCAGCAGCCCGGGGCGGGGTTGGGACACTGAAGCTTTCTTT. Protein: CASSPGRGWDTEAFF.

The V gene is TRBV5-1, the J gene TRBJ2-2; D is possibly TRBD1 or TRBD2 (6 bases each). The CDR3 runs to 17 residues. The V gene's germline CDR1 is SGHRS and CDR2 YFSETQ. V dropped 3 bases and J dropped 0 bases, with 15 bases sitting between them. The CDR3 coding sequence is TGCGCCAGCAGCTGGGGGGCGGGGACGGCGAACACCGGGGAGCTGTTTTTT. Its translation: CASSWGAGTANTGELFF.

This chain uses TRBV6-5 with TRBJ2-1; D might be TRBD2 (7 bases). From germline, CDR1 is MNHEY and CDR2 SVGAGI. The CDR3 is 15 amino acids. The V end was cut by 5 bases, the J end by 2 bases, with 13 bases between. The CDR3 sequence is CASSLQGGAYNEQFF. In DNA form, the CDR3 reads TGTGCCAGCAGTCTACAGGGAGGGGCCTACAATGAGCAGTTCTTC.

The sample holds one count of this clone. The CDR3 DNA reads TGTGCCAGCCGCACTGGGACTGAAGCTTTCTTT. Encoded protein: CASRTGTEAFF. The chain carries TRBV6-9 and TRBJ1-1; D remains ambiguous. V shed 8 bases and J shed 5 bases, with 9 bases lying between them. In germline, CDR1 is MNHGY, CDR2 SVAAGI. CDR3 length: 11 amino acids.